This TCR beta chain stems from a study of blood T cell repertoires in COVID-19. Study at large: Acute and convalescent COVID-19 specimens originated in the United States, Italy and Spain. PBMCs, B-cell-depleted T cells, or T cells were the source of the cDNA or gDNA that made up the material.

In the original analysis: Amplifying reference gene primers gave estimates of nucleated cell counts. Assay used: immunoSEQ multiplex PCR; TCRdb lists only in-frame clones, some missing. The V and J calls and clone size were taken over from that table, and D and trimming were inferred from the DNA. Among approximately 200,000 clones listed, roughly 89% were seen once. V trimming: 0 bases; J trimming: 2 bases; junction bases outside the gene matches: 6. The CDR3 loop spans 17 amino acids. The germline V gene encodes CDR1 SGHVS and CDR2 FQNEAQ. This receptor was obtained from a man in his 60s who had recovered from COVID-19. The chain links TRBV7-8 to TRBJ1-2, with 10 bases identical to TRBD1. The specimen sequenced was peripheral blood. This CDR3 reads CASSLAGTGVGNYGYTF. The DNA for the CDR3 is TGTGCCAGCAGCTTAGCCGGGACAGGGGTGGGGAACTATGGCTACACCTTC.